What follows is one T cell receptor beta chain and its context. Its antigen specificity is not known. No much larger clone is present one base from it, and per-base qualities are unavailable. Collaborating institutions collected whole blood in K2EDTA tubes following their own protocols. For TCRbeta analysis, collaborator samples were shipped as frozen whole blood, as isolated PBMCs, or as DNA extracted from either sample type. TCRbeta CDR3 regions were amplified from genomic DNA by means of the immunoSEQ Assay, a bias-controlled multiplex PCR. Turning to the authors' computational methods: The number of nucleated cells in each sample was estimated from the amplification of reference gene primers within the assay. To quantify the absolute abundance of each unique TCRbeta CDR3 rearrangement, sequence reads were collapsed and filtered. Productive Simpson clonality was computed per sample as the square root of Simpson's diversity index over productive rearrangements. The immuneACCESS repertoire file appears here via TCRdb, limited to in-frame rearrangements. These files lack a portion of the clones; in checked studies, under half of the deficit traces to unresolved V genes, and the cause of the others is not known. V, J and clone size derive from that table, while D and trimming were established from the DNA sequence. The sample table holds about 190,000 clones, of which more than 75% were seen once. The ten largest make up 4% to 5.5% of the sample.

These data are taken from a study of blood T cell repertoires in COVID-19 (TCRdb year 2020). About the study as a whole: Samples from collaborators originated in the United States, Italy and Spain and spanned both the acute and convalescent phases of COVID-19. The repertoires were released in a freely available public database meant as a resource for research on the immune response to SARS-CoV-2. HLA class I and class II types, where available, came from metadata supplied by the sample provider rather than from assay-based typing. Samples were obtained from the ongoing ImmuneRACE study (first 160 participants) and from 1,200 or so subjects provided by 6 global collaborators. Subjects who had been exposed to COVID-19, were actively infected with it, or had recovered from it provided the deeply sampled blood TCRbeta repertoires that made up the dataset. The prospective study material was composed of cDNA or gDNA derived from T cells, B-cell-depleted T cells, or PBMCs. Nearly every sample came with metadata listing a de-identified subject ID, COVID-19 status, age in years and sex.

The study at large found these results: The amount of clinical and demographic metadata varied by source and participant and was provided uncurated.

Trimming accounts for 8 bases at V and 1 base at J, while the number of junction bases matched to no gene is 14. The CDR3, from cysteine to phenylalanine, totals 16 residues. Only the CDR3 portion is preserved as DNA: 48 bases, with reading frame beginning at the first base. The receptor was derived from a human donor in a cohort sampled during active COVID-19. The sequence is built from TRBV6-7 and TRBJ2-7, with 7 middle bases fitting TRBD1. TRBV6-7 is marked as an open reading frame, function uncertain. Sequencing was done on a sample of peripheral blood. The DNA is TGTGCCAGCGATTTTGGACAGGCCTATTTTTCCTACGAGCAGTACTTC. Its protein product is CASDFGQAYFSYEQYF.